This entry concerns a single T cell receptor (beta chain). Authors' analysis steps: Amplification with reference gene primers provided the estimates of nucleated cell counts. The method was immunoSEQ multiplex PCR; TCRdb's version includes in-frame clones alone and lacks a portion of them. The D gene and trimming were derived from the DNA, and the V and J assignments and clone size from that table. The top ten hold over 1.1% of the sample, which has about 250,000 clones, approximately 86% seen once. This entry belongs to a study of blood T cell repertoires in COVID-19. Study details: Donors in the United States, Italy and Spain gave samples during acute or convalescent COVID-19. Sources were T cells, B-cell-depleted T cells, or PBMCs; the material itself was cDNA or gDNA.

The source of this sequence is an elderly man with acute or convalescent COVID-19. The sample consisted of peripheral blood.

The CDR3 DNA reads TGTGCCAGTAGTCCGGTGACTAGCGGGGGATCCGGGGAGCTGTTTTTT. Its protein product is CASSPVTSGGSGELFF. J is TRBJ2-2 and V is TRBV19, with 12 positions matching TRBD2. This CDR3 is 16 amino acids long. With V trimmed by 5 bases and J by 6 bases, 7 bases remained unmatched. In germline, CDR1 is LNHDA, CDR2 SQIVND (reference sequence).